This is a list of T cell receptor beta chains from one sample in a study of CD8 T cells in ankylosing spondylitis. In TCRdb, the 5' RACE reads were re-called with MiXCR into one record per CDR3 protein. The sample carries 40,000 or so distinct CDR3 sequences, approximately 3% recorded once. The sequenced sample consisted of blood, either unsorted or a sorted T cell fraction (not recorded which). Receptors originate from a male donor with ankylosing spondylitis or in good health (not recorded which). Both conserved end residues are part of each CDR3. The D gene is left open where the match is weak. Part of the rows lack a size; the others show once, few, many or a class for expanded clones.

TRBD2	TRBV9	many	TRBJ2-3	CASSVGGSGNTQYF	TGTGCCAGCAGCGTAGGCGGGAGTGGGAATACGCAGTATTTT
-	TRBV9	many	TRBJ2-5	CASSVGGNYQETQYF	TGTGCCAGCAGCGTAGGAGGAAATTACCAAGAGACCCAGTACTTC
-	TRBV9	medium-sized	TRBJ2-5	CASSVGPLQETQYF	TGTGCCAGCAGCGTAGGGCCCCTCCAAGAGACCCAGTACTTC
TRBD1	TRBV9	-	TRBJ2-3	CASSPDRGRVWDTDTQYF	TGTGCCAGCAGCCCGGACAGGGGAAGGGTTTGGGACACAGATACGCAGTATTTT
TRBD2	TRBV9	many	TRBJ2-3	CASSVDLAGGTDTQYF	TGTGCCAGCAGCGTCGACCTAGCGGGGGGGACAGATACGCAGTATTTT
-	TRBV9	many	TRBJ2-1	CASSPRSSGPSYNEQFF	TGTGCCAGCAGCCCACGGAGCTCGGGGCCGTCCTACAATGAGCAGTTCTTC
-	TRBV9	many	TRBJ1-3	CASSVQSSGNTIYF	TGTGCCAGCAGCGTACAGAGCTCTGGAAACACCATATATTTT
TRBD1	TRBV9	many	TRBJ2-5	CASSRDRQETQYF	TGTGCCAGCAGCCGGGACAGGCAAGAGACCCAGTACTTC
-	TRBV6-1	many	TRBJ2-5	CASTQKETQYF	TGTGCCAGCACGCAGAAAGAGACCCAGTACTTC
-	TRBV9	many	TRBJ2-3	CASSVGPGRTDTQYF	TGTGCCAGCAGCGTAGGGCCGGGCCGCACAGATACGCAGTATTTT
-	TRBV9	many	TRBJ1-2	CASSVEGLGAHTF	TGTGCCAGCAGCGTAGAAGGACTCGGGGCCCACACCTTC
TRBD2	TRBV9	many	TRBJ2-2	CASSVSSGGTGELFF	TGTGCCAGCAGCGTGTCTAGCGGGGGGACTGGGGAGCTGTTTTTT
-	TRBV9	many	TRBJ2-2	CASSARSTGELFF	TGTGCCAGCAGCGCCAGGTCGACCGGGGAGCTGTTTTTT
-	TRBV9	many	TRBJ2-5	CASSVSGLARQTQYF	TGTGCCAGCAGCGTTAGCGGTCTGGCACGGCAGACCCAGTACTTC
-	TRBV9	many	TRBJ2-5	CASSSKGGGLGEETQYF	TGTGCCAGCAGCTCCAAGGGTGGGGGATTGGGGGAGGAGACCCAGTACTTC
TRBD1	TRBV9	many	TRBJ2-2	CASSPQTGFTGELFF	TGTGCCAGCAGCCCCCAGACAGGGTTCACCGGGGAGCTGTTTTTT
TRBD2	TRBV9	many	TRBJ2-1	CASSVSPVAGGLGNEQFF	TGTGCCAGCAGCGTTTCCCCGGTAGCGGGAGGCTTGGGCAATGAGCAGTTCTTC
TRBD2	TRBV9	few	TRBJ2-1	CASSVGASGGPPYNEQFF	TGTGCCAGCAGCGTAGGGGCGAGCGGGGGGCCTCCGTACAATGAGCAGTTCTTC
-	TRBV9	few	TRBJ1-2	CASSVDGVNYGYTF	TGTGCCAGCAGCGTAGATGGGGTAAACTATGGCTACACCTTC
-	TRBV9	many	TRBJ2-4	CASSGLAKNIQYF	TGTGCCAGCAGCGGGCTAGCCAAAAACATTCAGTACTTC
-	TRBV9	many	TRBJ2-3	CASSVATGRGGTDTQYF	TGTGCCAGCAGCGTAGCTACCGGCCGCGGGGGCACAGATACGCAGTATTTT
-	TRBV9	many	TRBJ2-1	CASSPYQDFSSYNEQFF	TGTGCCAGCAGCCCTTATCAGGACTTTAGCTCCTACAATGAGCAGTTCTTC